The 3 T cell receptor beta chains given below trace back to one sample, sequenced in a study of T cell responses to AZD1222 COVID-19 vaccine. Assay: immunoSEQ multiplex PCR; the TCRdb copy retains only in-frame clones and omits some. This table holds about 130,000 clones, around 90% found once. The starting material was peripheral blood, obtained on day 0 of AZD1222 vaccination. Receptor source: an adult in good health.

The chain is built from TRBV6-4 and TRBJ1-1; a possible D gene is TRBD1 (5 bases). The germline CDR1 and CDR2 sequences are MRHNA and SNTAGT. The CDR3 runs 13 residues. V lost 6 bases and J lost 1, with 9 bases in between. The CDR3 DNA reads TGTGCCAGCAGGGGACCGGGGAACACTGAAGCTTTCTTT. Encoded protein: CASRGPGNTEAFF.

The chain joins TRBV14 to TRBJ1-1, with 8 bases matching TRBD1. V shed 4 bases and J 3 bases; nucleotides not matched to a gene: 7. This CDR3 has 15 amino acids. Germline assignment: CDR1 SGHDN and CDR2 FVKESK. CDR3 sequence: CASSPRTGRDTEAFF. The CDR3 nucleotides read TGTGCCAGCAGCCCGCGGACAGGGAGGGACACTGAAGCTTTCTTT.

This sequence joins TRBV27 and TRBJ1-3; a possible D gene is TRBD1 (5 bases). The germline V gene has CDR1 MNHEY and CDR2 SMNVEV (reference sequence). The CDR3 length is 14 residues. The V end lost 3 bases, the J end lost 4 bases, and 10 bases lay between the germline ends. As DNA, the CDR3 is TGTGCCAGCAGTTTCCAGGGTTACGGAAACACCATATATTTT. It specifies CASSFQGYGNTIYF.